The present T cell receptor (beta chain) was sequenced within a study of CD8+CD57+ T cells in acquired aplastic anemia. In the study overall: Sorted CD4+ and CD8+ cell DNA averaged roughly 3.2 ug. Regarding the study as a whole: Significant differences in CD8+ Simpson's diversity were not observed between patients and controls. Sharing between patients and controls was observed for around 27 CD8+ CDR3 sequences.

The CDR3 runs 12 residues. From germline, CDR1 is SQVTM and CDR2 ANQGSEA. V lost 4 bases to trimming and J lost 8 bases, with 14 bases between them. Before being chosen for sequencing, patients had shown CD8+CD57+ cell expansion by flow cytometry. Untreated patients provided the blood samples, with no therapy given before sampling. CDR3 and TCR beta VDJ profiling relied on genomic DNA as the template. TCRdb re-called the reads through MiXCR, storing one row per CDR3 protein. The sample includes hundreds of thousands of distinct CDR3 sequences, about half of them seen just once. Remarks on this clonotype: The antigen is not known.

The TCR originated in a human donor with aplastic anemia. The gene calls are TRBV29-1 and TRBJ1-2; D is unresolved. The sample comprised sorted CD4+, CD8+, or CD8+CD57+ T cells (not recorded which) from PBMCs. CDR3 in DNA: TGCAGCGTTGGGTTAGAAGGCGGAGGCTACACCTTC. Protein sequence: CSVGLEGGGYTF.